Below, one T cell receptor (beta chain) is given with its context. The V end lost 3 bases, the J end lost 2 bases, and 11 bases lay between the germline ends. There are 15 residues in the CDR3. The V gene's germline CDR1 is PRHDT and CDR2 FYEKMQ (reference sequence). These data originate in a study of T cell changes during pregnancy in multiple sclerosis. Some clones are missing from TCRdb's copy, which holds only in-frame ones; the method was immunoSEQ multiplex PCR. The data hold 42,000 or so clones, with 90% observed a single time. The rearrangement uses TRBV13 and TRBJ1-3; D unresolved. The sequencing used CD8+ T cells from peripheral blood mononuclear cells, collected in the first trimester of pregnancy. This TCR was sampled from a female donor with multiple sclerosis, enrolled in a pregnancy study. The chain's CDR3 is CASSFGGYAGNTIYF. CDR3 in DNA: TGTGCCAGCAGCTTCGGAGGGTACGCTGGAAACACCATATATTTT.